The T cell receptor (beta chain) described here comes from a study of T cells after yellow fever vaccination. V gave up 4 bases and J gave up 6 bases; unmatched junction bases: 12. The CDR3 is made up of 16 amino acids. Germline values: CDR1 SGHTA, CDR2 FQGNSA. This clonotype was observed a handful of times. TCRdb passed the 5' RACE reads through MiXCR, listing each CDR3 protein once. The table lists some 550,000 distinct CDR3 sequences, under 25% of them singletons, with roughly an eighth in the top ten. The receptor comes from a man aged 25-45 years who received the YFV17D yellow fever vaccine. The sequences come from PBMCs, collected 15 days after the yellow fever booster vaccination. The chain employs TRBV7-2 and TRBJ1-5, with TRBD1 matching 7 bases. In nucleotides, the CDR3 is TGTGCCAGCAGCTCGTCCATAACAGGGGTAGGTCAGCCCCAGCATTTT. Protein product: CASSSSITGVGQPQHF.